This T cell receptor beta chain appears in the sequencing data of a study of Ad26.COV2.S vaccination and SARS-CoV-2 variants. Study information: Donor allocation was to the COV1001 Ad26.COV2.S trial arm. Recipients of Ad26.COV2.S got it intramuscularly, once or twice 56 days apart.

Sequencing used immunoSEQ multiplex PCR; TCRdb keeps in-frame clones, though not all of them. Of 400,000 to 450,000 clones in the sample, 80% to 95% were seen once. The germline V and J ends were trimmed by 4 bases and 0 bases, with 17 bases remaining between them. The CDR3 has 17 residues. Germline V CDR1 and CDR2: SGHRS, YFSETQ. Noted treatment: roughly 18 received Ad26.COV2.S at low or high dose, single or two shots; about five received placebo; per-sample allocation not given. Sampling was done on day 63 after the first vaccine or placebo injection. This receptor was identified in a person aged 18-60 years who received the Ad26.COV2.S COVID-19 vaccine or a placebo. The chain uses TRBV5-1 and TRBJ1-3; maybe TRBD1 (5 bases). This specimen was peripheral blood, taken in a trial of Ad26.COV2.S vaccine versus placebo. Here the CDR3 reads CASSVGRTGLSGNTIYF. DNA of the CDR3: TGCGCCAGCAGCGTCGGACGGACGGGACTCTCTGGAAACACCATATATTTT.